A selection of T cell receptor beta chains follows, all from one sample in a study of T cells in Graves' hyperthyroidism and ophthalmopathy. TCRdb fed the multiplex PCR reads into MiXCR, producing one record per CDR3 protein. The table lists around 440,000 distinct CDR3 sequences, about a sixth of them singletons. The sequencing input was blood. These TCRs come from a woman aged 18-29 years with Graves' hyperthyroidism. CDR3s include the opening cysteine and the closing phenylalanine or tryptophan. A D gene is named only where the DNA matches it firmly. Size is stated for part of the rows, as once, few or many counts, or as a class when the clone is expanded.

v_gene: TRBV27; d_gene: .; abundance: many; j_gene: TRBJ2-7; CDR3nt: TGTGCCAGCAAGACGGAACGCTCCTACGAGCAGTACTTC; CDR3aa: CASKTERSYEQYF
v_gene: TRBV3-1; d_gene: TRBD1; abundance: .; j_gene: TRBJ2-3; CDR3nt: TGTGCCAGCAGCCAGACAGGGGGCAGAGATACGCAGTATTTT; CDR3aa: CASSQTGGRDTQYF
v_gene: TRBV20-1; d_gene: .; abundance: .; j_gene: TRBJ2-4; CDR3nt: TGCAGTGTAGGGGGGAGGCAACCAAACATTCAGTACTTC; CDR3aa: CSVGGRQPNIQYF
v_gene: TRBV20-1; d_gene: .; abundance: .; j_gene: TRBJ2-1; CDR3nt: TGCAGTGCTAGAGATCCAGGACTAAATTACAATGAGCAGTTCTTC; CDR3aa: CSARDPGLNYNEQFF
v_gene: TRBV29-1; d_gene: .; abundance: many; j_gene: TRBJ1-1; CDR3nt: TGCAGCGTTACTAACACTGAAGCTTTCTTT; CDR3aa: CSVTNTEAFF
v_gene: TRBV20-1; d_gene: TRBD1; abundance: many; j_gene: TRBJ1-2; CDR3nt: TGCAGTGCTGACAGGGGGCGTGGCTACACCTTC; CDR3aa: CSADRGRGYTF
v_gene: TRBV6-1; d_gene: .; abundance: .; j_gene: TRBJ1-5; CDR3nt: TGTGCCAGCAGGGAGACACCTTATAGCAATCAGCCCCAGCATTTT; CDR3aa: CASRETPYSNQPQHF
v_gene: TRBV29-1; d_gene: TRBD2; abundance: few; j_gene: TRBJ2-1; CDR3nt: TGCAGCGTAATCTCAGGGAGGGATGAGCAGTTCTTC; CDR3aa: CSVISGRDEQFF
v_gene: TRBV20-1; d_gene: TRBD2; abundance: many; j_gene: TRBJ2-7; CDR3nt: TGCAGTGCTAGAGAAGTTTGGGGGAGGGGCTCCTACGAGCAGTACTTC; CDR3aa: CSAREVWGRGSYEQYF
v_gene: TRBV20-1; d_gene: TRBD1; abundance: many; j_gene: TRBJ1-1; CDR3nt: TGCAGTGCTAGGGCGGGACAGGGGTTCACTGAAGCCTTCTTT; CDR3aa: CSARAGQGFTEAFF
v_gene: TRBV7-9; d_gene: TRBD1; abundance: many; j_gene: TRBJ2-1; CDR3nt: TGTGCCAGCAGCCGCCTACAGGGGGCGTTGGATGAGCAGTTCTTC; CDR3aa: CASSRLQGALDEQFF
v_gene: TRBV10-3; d_gene: .; abundance: many; j_gene: TRBJ1-5; CDR3nt: TGTGCCATCAGCCCTAGGACAGATCTTCAGCCCCAGCATTTT; CDR3aa: CAISPRTDLQPQHF
v_gene: TRBV12-3/TRBV12-4; d_gene: .; abundance: many; j_gene: TRBJ1-2; CDR3nt: TGTGCCAGCAGTCCTGCAGTGAGAAACTATGGCTACACCTTC; CDR3aa: CASSPAVRNYGYTF
v_gene: TRBV20-1; d_gene: TRBD1; abundance: many; j_gene: TRBJ2-1; CDR3nt: TGCGGACAACAGGGGGACTCCTACAATGAGCAGTTCTTC; CDR3aa: CGQQGDSYNEQFF
v_gene: TRBV7-9; d_gene: TRBD1; abundance: many; j_gene: TRBJ1-1; CDR3nt: TGTGCCAGCAGCCGCAGGGGGGGGATGAACACTGAAGCTTTCTTT; CDR3aa: CASSRRGGMNTEAFF
v_gene: TRBV11-2; d_gene: .; abundance: many; j_gene: TRBJ2-3; CDR3nt: TGTGCCAGCAGCCCGAGGGGGACCCCCACAGATACGCAGTATTTT; CDR3aa: CASSPRGTPTDTQYF
v_gene: TRBV5-1; d_gene: .; abundance: .; j_gene: TRBJ2-7; CDR3nt: TGCGCCAGCAGCTCAAACCGAGGACAGAACTTTGTCTACGAGCAGTACTTC; CDR3aa: CASSSNRGQNFVYEQYF
v_gene: TRBV7-2; d_gene: TRBD1; abundance: many; j_gene: TRBJ1-1; CDR3nt: TGTGCCAGCAGCTTCGGACAGGGGGTTTCTGGCACTGAAGCTTTCTTT; CDR3aa: CASSFGQGVSGTEAFF
v_gene: TRBV7-3; d_gene: TRBD2; abundance: many; j_gene: TRBJ2-1; CDR3nt: TGTGCCAGCAGCGTAGCGGGCGGGTCCTACAATGAGCAGTTCTTC; CDR3aa: CASSVAGGSYNEQFF
v_gene: TRBV27; d_gene: TRBD1; abundance: .; j_gene: TRBJ1-1; CDR3nt: TGTGCCAGCAGCGACTCTGGACAGGGTCGGGGCACTGAAGCTTTCTTT; CDR3aa: CASSDSGQGRGTEAFF
v_gene: TRBV6-2/TRBV6-3; d_gene: .; abundance: many; j_gene: TRBJ1-2; CDR3nt: TGTGCCAGCAGTTACTCCATCGGTTTTGGCTACACCTTC; CDR3aa: CASSYSIGFGYTF
v_gene: TRBV6-5; d_gene: TRBD2; abundance: many; j_gene: TRBJ2-1; CDR3nt: TGTGCCAGCAGTTACATAGCGGGAGGGAACAATGAGCAGTTCTTC; CDR3aa: CASSYIAGGNNEQFF
v_gene: TRBV10-2; d_gene: .; abundance: few; j_gene: TRBJ1-4; CDR3nt: TGCGCCAGCTTCGGGCAGACTGAAAAACTGTTTTTT; CDR3aa: CASFGQTEKLFF
v_gene: TRBV18; d_gene: .; abundance: .; j_gene: TRBJ1-4; CDR3nt: TGTGCCAGCTCACCAATAGGGGCTGGGAGTGAAAAACTGTTTTTT; CDR3aa: CASSPIGAGSEKLFF
v_gene: TRBV5-1; d_gene: .; abundance: .; j_gene: TRBJ1-2; CDR3nt: TGCGCCAGCAGCGGGACGGTCTCTAACTATGGCTACACCTTC; CDR3aa: CASSGTVSNYGYTF
v_gene: TRBV6-1; d_gene: .; abundance: .; j_gene: TRBJ1-6; CDR3nt: TGTGCCAGCAGGGACATGCTCTCACCCCTCCACTTT; CDR3aa: CASRDMLSPLHF
v_gene: TRBV28; d_gene: .; abundance: few; j_gene: TRBJ1-4; CDR3nt: TGTGCCAGCAGTTTATATGGTGAGGCCGAAAAACTGTTTTTT; CDR3aa: CASSLYGEAEKLFF
v_gene: TRBV6-1; d_gene: TRBD1; abundance: .; j_gene: TRBJ1-4; CDR3nt: TGTGCCAGCAGTGAAGGGGACAGAGGGGAAAAACTGTTTTTT; CDR3aa: CASSEGDRGEKLFF
v_gene: TRBV11-2; d_gene: .; abundance: .; j_gene: TRBJ2-1; CDR3nt: TGTGCCAGCAGCTTCGCTAGGGGGGGCCGCAATGAGCAGTTCTTC; CDR3aa: CASSFARGGRNEQFF
v_gene: TRBV7-9; d_gene: .; abundance: few; j_gene: TRBJ2-7; CDR3nt: TGTGCCAGCAGCCCCGGACAGCCGAGTTACGAGCAGTACTTC; CDR3aa: CASSPGQPSYEQYF
v_gene: TRBV18; d_gene: TRBD2; abundance: few; j_gene: TRBJ2-1; CDR3nt: TGTGCCAGCTCACCCGGGGGACTAGCGGACTCCTACAATGAGCAGTTCTTC; CDR3aa: CASSPGGLADSYNEQFF
v_gene: TRBV7-2; d_gene: .; abundance: .; j_gene: TRBJ1-5; CDR3nt: TGTGCCAGCAGCTTAAGGGCAGGCAATCAGCCCCAGCATTTT; CDR3aa: CASSLRAGNQPQHF
v_gene: TRBV25-1; d_gene: TRBD2; abundance: once; j_gene: TRBJ2-1; CDR3nt: TGTGCCAGCAGTGAATCGCGAACCGGGACTAGCGGGACCTACAATGAGCAGTTCTTC; CDR3aa: CASSESRTGTSGTYNEQFF
v_gene: TRBV5-1; d_gene: TRBD1; abundance: .; j_gene: TRBJ1-1; CDR3nt: TGCGCCAGCAGCTCTGATTCTCGGACAGGGGGCAGATACACTGAAGCTTTCTTT; CDR3aa: CASSSDSRTGGRYTEAFF
v_gene: TRBV6-4; d_gene: .; abundance: few; j_gene: TRBJ1-3; CDR3nt: TGTGCCAGCAGTGACTTGGGTACTGGAAACACCATATATTTT; CDR3aa: CASSDLGTGNTIYF
v_gene: TRBV6-6; d_gene: .; abundance: once; j_gene: TRBJ2-1; CDR3nt: TGTGCCAGCAGTTACAGGGCAGGGCTGTACAATGAGCAGTTCTTC; CDR3aa: CASSYRAGLYNEQFF
v_gene: TRBV2; d_gene: .; abundance: many; j_gene: TRBJ1-6; CDR3nt: TGTGCCAGCAGAGTCAATATAAGGAGTAATTCACCCCTCCACTTT; CDR3aa: CASRVNIRSNSPLHF
v_gene: TRBV7-9; d_gene: TRBD1; abundance: few; j_gene: TRBJ2-7; CDR3nt: TGTGCCAGCAGCTTCAGTGACAGGGCCTACGAGCAGTACTTC; CDR3aa: CASSFSDRAYEQYF
v_gene: TRBV18; d_gene: .; abundance: .; j_gene: TRBJ2-3; CDR3nt: TGTGCCAGCTCACCTGCGCTCAGGACTAGCACAGATACGCAGTATTTT; CDR3aa: CASSPALRTSTDTQYF
v_gene: TRBV19; d_gene: .; abundance: .; j_gene: TRBJ2-7; CDR3nt: TGTGCCAGTAGTCTACAGGAATCGGGAATCTACGAGCAGTACTTC; CDR3aa: CASSLQESGIYEQYF
v_gene: TRBV5-6; d_gene: TRBD1; abundance: few; j_gene: TRBJ1-6; CDR3nt: TGTGCCAGCAGCCCAGGACAGGGAGAGAATTCACCCCTCCACTTT; CDR3aa: CASSPGQGENSPLHF
v_gene: TRBV28; d_gene: TRBD1; abundance: .; j_gene: TRBJ2-7; CDR3nt: TGTGCCAGCCTCGGAAGGACAGGCTTCGCCGAGCAGTACTTC; CDR3aa: CASLGRTGFAEQYF
v_gene: TRBV7-6; d_gene: .; abundance: .; j_gene: TRBJ2-7; CDR3nt: TGTGCCAGCACGGGCGGGCCTTCCTTTTACGAGCAGTACTTC; CDR3aa: CASTGGPSFYEQYF
v_gene: TRBV18; d_gene: TRBD1; abundance: many; j_gene: TRBJ2-7; CDR3nt: TGTGCCAGCTCAACGGGACAGGGGTACGAGCAGTACTTC; CDR3aa: CASSTGQGYEQYF
v_gene: TRBV20-1; d_gene: TRBD2; abundance: many; j_gene: TRBJ2-7; CDR3nt: TGCAGTGCTCTAGCGGGAGGACTTCCCTACGAGCAGTACTTC; CDR3aa: CSALAGGLPYEQYF
v_gene: TRBV19; d_gene: .; abundance: .; j_gene: TRBJ2-1; CDR3nt: TGTGCCAGTAGTAGTTCGGGGGCGAGCTCCTACAATGAGCAGTTCTTC; CDR3aa: CASSSSGASSYNEQFF
v_gene: TRBV19; d_gene: .; abundance: few; j_gene: TRBJ1-1; CDR3nt: TGTGCCAGTAGTATAGGGGTGGGGTACAGGACGAACACTGAAGCTTTCTTT; CDR3aa: CASSIGVGYRTNTEAFF
v_gene: TRBV2; d_gene: TRBD2; abundance: many; j_gene: TRBJ2-3; CDR3nt: TGTGCCAGCACGCGGGGGGGCGCGGATACGCAGTATTTT; CDR3aa: CASTRGGADTQYF
v_gene: TRBV18; d_gene: .; abundance: many; j_gene: TRBJ2-7; CDR3nt: TGTGCCAGCTCACCACGGGACGGCGGCTACGAGCAGTACTTC; CDR3aa: CASSPRDGGYEQYF
v_gene: TRBV7-2; d_gene: .; abundance: many; j_gene: TRBJ1-2; CDR3nt: TGTGCCAGCAGCTTACCCGAGAACTATGGCTACACCTTC; CDR3aa: CASSLPENYGYTF
v_gene: TRBV20-1; d_gene: .; abundance: few; j_gene: TRBJ2-1; CDR3nt: TGCAGTGCCCCTCCCCCGGGTGGAGGTGAGCAGTTCTTC; CDR3aa: CSAPPPGGGEQFF
v_gene: TRBV15; d_gene: TRBD2; abundance: many; j_gene: TRBJ2-2; CDR3nt: TGTGCCACCAGCAGAGGGGGACTAGCATCCGGGGAGCTGTTTTTT; CDR3aa: CATSRGGLASGELFF
v_gene: TRBV4-3; d_gene: .; abundance: .; j_gene: TRBJ1-2; CDR3nt: TGCGCCAGCAGCCAATCCCCCGGTCTATATGGCTACACCTTC; CDR3aa: CASSQSPGLYGYTF
v_gene: TRBV20-1; d_gene: .; abundance: few; j_gene: TRBJ1-2; CDR3nt: TGCAGTGCGAACTCAGGGACAAACTATGGCTACACCTTC; CDR3aa: CSANSGTNYGYTF
v_gene: TRBV7-2; d_gene: .; abundance: many; j_gene: TRBJ2-5; CDR3nt: TGTGCCAGCAGCTCGACAGGGAGGGCGGCCGGGGAGACCCAGTACTTC; CDR3aa: CASSSTGRAAGETQYF
v_gene: TRBV20-1; d_gene: TRBD1; abundance: many; j_gene: TRBJ1-1; CDR3nt: TGCAGTGCTAGAGGGGACAGGGACACTGAAGCTTTCTTT; CDR3aa: CSARGDRDTEAFF
v_gene: TRBV9; d_gene: .; abundance: once; j_gene: TRBJ2-7; CDR3nt: TGTGCCAGCAGTTCTACCGGGACTCCGGACGAGCAGTACTTC; CDR3aa: CASSSTGTPDEQYF
v_gene: TRBV6-1; d_gene: .; abundance: few; j_gene: TRBJ1-2; CDR3nt: TGTGCCAGCAGCCTTACTTGGCAAGCTAACTATGGCTACACCTTC; CDR3aa: CASSLTWQANYGYTF
v_gene: TRBV4-1; d_gene: .; abundance: once; j_gene: TRBJ2-7; CDR3nt: TGCGCCAGCAGCCAAGAAGAAGGGCTCTCCTACGAGCAGTACTTC; CDR3aa: CASSQEEGLSYEQYF